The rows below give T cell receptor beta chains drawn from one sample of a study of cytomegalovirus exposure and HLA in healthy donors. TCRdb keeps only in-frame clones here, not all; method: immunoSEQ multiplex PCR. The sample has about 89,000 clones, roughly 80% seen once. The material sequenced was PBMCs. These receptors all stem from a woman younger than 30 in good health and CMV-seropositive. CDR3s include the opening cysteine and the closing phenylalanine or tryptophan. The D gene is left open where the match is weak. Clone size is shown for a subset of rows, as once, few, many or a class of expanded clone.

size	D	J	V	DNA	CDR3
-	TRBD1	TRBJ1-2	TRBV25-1	TGTGCCAGCAGCCCCCCGGGGGGACAGGCCTATGGCTACACCTTC	CASSPPGGQAYGYTF
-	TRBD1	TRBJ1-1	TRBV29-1	TGCAGCGTTGAAGTTATAGCCGGGACAGGGGGCACTGAAGCTTTCTTT	CSVEVIAGTGGTEAFF
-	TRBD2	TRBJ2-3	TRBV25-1	TGTGCCAGCAGTGAGGCTAGCGGATTCACAGATACGCAGTATTTT	CASSEASGFTDTQYF
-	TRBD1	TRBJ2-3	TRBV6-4	TGTGCCAGCAGACAGGGGCAGGGCACAGATACGCAGTATTTT	CASRQGQGTDTQYF
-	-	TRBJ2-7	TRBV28	TGTGCCAGCAGTTTATCGGGGGTATCCTACGAGCAGTACTTC	CASSLSGVSYEQYF
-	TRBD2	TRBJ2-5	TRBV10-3	TGTGCCATCAGCGACGTCGGGGGGAATCAAGAGACCCAGTACTTC	CAISDVGGNQETQYF
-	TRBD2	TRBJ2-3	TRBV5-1	TGCGCCAGCAGCTTAGGAGCGGGGGGAGACGCGGATACGCAGTATTTT	CASSLGAGGDADTQYF
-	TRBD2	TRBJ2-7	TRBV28	TGTGCCAGCAGTCAGACTAGCGGCTCCTACGAGCAGTACTTC	CASSQTSGSYEQYF
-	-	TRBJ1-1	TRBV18	TGTGCCAGCTCACCATTGGCGGACACTGAAGCTTTCTTT	CASSPLADTEAFF
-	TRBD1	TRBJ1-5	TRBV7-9	TGTGCCAGCAGCTCGGACAGGGCGCAGCCCCAGCATTTT	CASSSDRAQPQHF
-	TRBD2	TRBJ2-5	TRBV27	TGTGCCAGCAGTTCCTTAGCGGGGGGGCAAGAGACCCAGTACTTC	CASSSLAGGQETQYF
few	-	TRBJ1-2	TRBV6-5	TGTGCCAGCAGTTACTATGGCCTGGACTCGAGCTACACCTTC	CASSYYGLDSSYTF
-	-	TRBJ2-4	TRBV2	TGTGCCAGCAGTGAAGAGAATGGAGTGGGCATTCAGTACTTC	CASSEENGVGIQYF
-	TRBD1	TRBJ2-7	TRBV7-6	TGTGCCAGCAGCCCATTGAAGGGACAGGGATTGTACGAGCAGTACTTC	CASSPLKGQGLYEQYF
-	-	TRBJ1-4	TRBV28	TGTGCCAGCAGTTTTTCGGGACACCTTAATGAAAAACTGTTTTTT	CASSFSGHLNEKLFF
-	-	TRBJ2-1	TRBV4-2	TGTGCCAGCAGCCGCGGGGACTCCTACAATGAGCAGTTCTTC	CASSRGDSYNEQFF
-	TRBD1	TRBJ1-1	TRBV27	TGTGCCAGCAGTTTACCTTATGACAGGGAGGACACTGAAGCTTTCTTT	CASSLPYDREDTEAFF
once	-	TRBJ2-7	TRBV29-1	TGCAGCGGCCGTAGGGGTCGGAACGAGCAGTACTTC	CSGRRGRNEQYF
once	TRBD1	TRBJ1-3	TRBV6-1	TGTGCCAGCAGCGTAGGACAGGGGGTTGGAAACACCATATATTTT	CASSVGQGVGNTIYF
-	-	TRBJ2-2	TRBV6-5	TGTGCCAGCAGTTACTCACGAGATACCGGGGAGCTGTTTTTT	CASSYSRDTGELFF
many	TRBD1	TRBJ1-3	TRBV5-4	TGTGCCAGCAGCTTACAGGGGTCCTCTGGAAACACCATATATTTT	CASSLQGSSGNTIYF
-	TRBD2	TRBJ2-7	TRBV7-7	TGTGCCAGCAGCACCCGGGGCGGGGGGGAGCAGTACTTC	CASSTRGGGEQYF
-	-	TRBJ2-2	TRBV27	TGTGCCAGCAGTCCCGAACAGATTCCGAACACCGGGGAGCTGTTTTTT	CASSPEQIPNTGELFF
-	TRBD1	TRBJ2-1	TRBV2	TGTGCCAGCCCCCGACAGGGGGCCAATGAGCAGTTCTTC	CASPRQGANEQFF
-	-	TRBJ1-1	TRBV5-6	TGTGCCAGCAGCTTGGCCGGGAGGGACTCTGAAGCTTTCTTT	CASSLAGRDSEAFF
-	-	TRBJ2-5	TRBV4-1	TGCGCCAGCAGCCCCCGTGTACAAGAGACCCAGTACTTC	CASSPRVQETQYF
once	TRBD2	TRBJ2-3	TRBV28	TGTGCCAGCAGTTCCCCCGCTAGCGGGGGGGCGGAAGATACGCAGTATTTT	CASSSPASGGAEDTQYF
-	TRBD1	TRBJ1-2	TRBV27	TGTGCCAGCAGTACACACCGGGACAGGGGTGGCTACACCTTC	CASSTHRDRGGYTF
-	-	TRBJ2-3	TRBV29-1	TGCAGCGCCCGAGACAGGTTGACAGATACGCAGTATTTT	CSARDRLTDTQYF
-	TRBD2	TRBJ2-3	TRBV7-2	TGTGCCAGCAGCTTATCCCGGGGACTAGCGGTGCCCACAGATACGCAGTATTTT	CASSLSRGLAVPTDTQYF
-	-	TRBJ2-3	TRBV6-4	TGTGCCAGCAGTGACTCTGCTGGTTCGGAGGCAGATACGCAGTATTTT	CASSDSAGSEADTQYF
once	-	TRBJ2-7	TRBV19	TGTGCCAGTAGTATGAGTGGGGTCGGCAGGGGTCATTACGAGCAGTACTTC	CASSMSGVGRGHYEQYF
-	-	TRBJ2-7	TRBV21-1	TGTGCCAGCAGCAAAGGGGACAGGGGGCCCTACGAGCAGTACTTC	CASSKGDRGPYEQYF
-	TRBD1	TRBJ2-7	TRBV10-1	TGCGCCAGCAGTGCAGGGACAGCCGCCTACGAGCAGTACTTC	CASSAGTAAYEQYF
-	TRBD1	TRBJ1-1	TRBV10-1	TGCGCCACCAGACAGGGTCTGGACACTGAAGCTTTCTTT	CATRQGLDTEAFF
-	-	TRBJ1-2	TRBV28	TGTGCCAGCAGTTTGGAGCACCAAGGTGTCTATGGCTACACCTTC	CASSLEHQGVYGYTF
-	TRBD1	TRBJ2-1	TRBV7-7	TGTGCCAGCAGCCCCAGGACAGGAATCTCCTACAATGAGCAGTTCTTC	CASSPRTGISYNEQFF
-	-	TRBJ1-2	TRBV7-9	TGTGCCAGCAGCTTAGCGGGGGAGCGAGGGGGTAACTATGGCTACACCTTC	CASSLAGERGGNYGYTF
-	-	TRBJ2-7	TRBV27	TGTGCCAGCAGTTTCTATCAGGGGACCTACGAGCAGTACTTC	CASSFYQGTYEQYF
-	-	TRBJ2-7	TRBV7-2	TGTGCCAGCAGCAGCCCCACTAGCCACGAGCAGTACTTC	CASSSPTSHEQYF
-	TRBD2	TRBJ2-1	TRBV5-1	TGCGCCAGCAGCTTGGGTCAGCGGGGGGTCTATGAGCAGTTCTTC	CASSLGQRGVYEQFF
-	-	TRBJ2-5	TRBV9	TGTGCCACCGACCCACTACCGCAGCCGTCAGAGACCCAGTACTTC	CATDPLPQPSETQYF
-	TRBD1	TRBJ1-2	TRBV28	TGTGCCAGCAGGGGCGGACAGGGGGCACATGGCTACACCTTC	CASRGGQGAHGYTF
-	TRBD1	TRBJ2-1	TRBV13	TGTGCCAGCAGCTCTCCGGGACAGGGGATACATGAGCAGTTCTTC	CASSSPGQGIHEQFF
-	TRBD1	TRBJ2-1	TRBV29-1	TGCAGCGTTCCTGACGACGGACAGGTCCGGCAGTTCTTC	CSVPDDGQVRQFF
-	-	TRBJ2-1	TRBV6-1	TGTGCCTATACACTGTCGGGACTCGACAATGAGCAGTTCTTC	CAYTLSGLDNEQFF
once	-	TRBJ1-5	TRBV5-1	TGCGCCAGCAGCCGTACTACAGGGATGGGACAGCCCCAGCATTTT	CASSRTTGMGQPQHF
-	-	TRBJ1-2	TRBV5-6	TGTGCCAGCAGCCTCGGGACTTCTGGGGGCTACACCTTC	CASSLGTSGGYTF
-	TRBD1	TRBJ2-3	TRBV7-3	TGTGCCAGCAGTCAGGGGGTGGTAGATACGCAGTATTTT	CASSQGVVDTQYF
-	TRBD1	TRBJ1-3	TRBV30	TGTGCCTGGAGCTCACAGGGGACGGAGGGAAACACCATATATTTT	CAWSSQGTEGNTIYF
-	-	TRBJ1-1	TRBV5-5	TGTGCCAGCAGCCAATGGAGGACTGAAGCTTTCTTT	CASSQWRTEAFF
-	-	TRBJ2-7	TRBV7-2	TGTGCCAGCAGCTTAATGGGGGGGGACATCAGACCCTACGAGCAGTACTTC	CASSLMGGDIRPYEQYF
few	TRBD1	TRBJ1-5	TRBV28	TGTGCCAGCAGTTGGGGGGCGGGACAGGGCGTTATGCGATTCCAGCATTTT	CASSWGAGQGVMRFQHF
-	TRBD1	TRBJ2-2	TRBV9	TGTGCCAGCAGCTCGACAGGGGGCACGGTCACCGGGGAGCTGTTTTTT	CASSSTGGTVTGELFF
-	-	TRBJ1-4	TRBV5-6	TGTGCCAGCAGCTCCGAAGATAGTCCCCCGGGAGAAAAACTGTTTTTT	CASSSEDSPPGEKLFF
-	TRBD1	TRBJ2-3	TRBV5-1	TGCGCCAGCAGCTCGGGACAGGGTGGAAATACGCAGTATTTT	CASSSGQGGNTQYF
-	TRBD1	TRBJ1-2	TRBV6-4	TGTGCCAGCAGCCCGGGACAGGGCGTCTATGGCTACACCTTC	CASSPGQGVYGYTF
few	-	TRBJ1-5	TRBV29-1	TGCAGCGTGGCCGACAGCCTCAATCAGCCCCAGCATTTT	CSVADSLNQPQHF
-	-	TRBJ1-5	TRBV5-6	TGTGCCAGCAGCTTGGGCCGGGGCAATCAGCCCCAGCATTTT	CASSLGRGNQPQHF